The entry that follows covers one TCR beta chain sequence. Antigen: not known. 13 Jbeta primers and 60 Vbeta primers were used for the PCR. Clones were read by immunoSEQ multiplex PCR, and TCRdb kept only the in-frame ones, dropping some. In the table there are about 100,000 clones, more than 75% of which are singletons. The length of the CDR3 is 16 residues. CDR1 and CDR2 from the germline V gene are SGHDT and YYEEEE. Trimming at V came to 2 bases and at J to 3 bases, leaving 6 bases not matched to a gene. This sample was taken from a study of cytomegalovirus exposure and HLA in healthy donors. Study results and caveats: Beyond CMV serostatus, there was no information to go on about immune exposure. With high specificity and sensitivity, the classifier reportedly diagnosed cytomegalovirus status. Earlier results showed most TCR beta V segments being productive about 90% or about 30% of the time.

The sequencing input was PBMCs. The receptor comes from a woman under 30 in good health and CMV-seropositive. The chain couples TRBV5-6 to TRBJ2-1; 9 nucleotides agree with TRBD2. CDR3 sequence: CASSFLTSGGYNEQFF. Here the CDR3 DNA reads TGTGCCAGCAGCTTCCTGACTAGCGGAGGCTACAATGAGCAGTTCTTC.